Below are 5 T cell receptor beta chains sequenced from a single sample in a study of blood T cells in healthy people across ages. Then a second PCR, running roughly 7 to 11 cycles, was carried out with a sample-barcoded 5' primer and a J-beta primer mix. One entry per CDR3 protein results from TCRdb running MiXCR on the 5' RACE reads. Here the sample spans about 1.4 million distinct CDR3 sequences, 45% to 70% being singletons. Sequenced material: blood. These receptors were obtained from a man aged 18 to 29 in good health.

The chain carries TRBV20-1 and TRBJ1-1; weak D call: TRBD1 (6 bases). V was cut by 3 bases and J by 1 base, with 12 bases left in between. The CDR3 spans 14 residues. Germline V gene sequence: CDR1 DFQATT, CDR2 SNEGSKA (reference sequence). The CDR3 here is CSARETGSNTEAFF. The CDR3 nucleotides read TGCAGTGCTAGGGAGACAGGTTCGAACACTGAAGCTTTCTTT.

CDR3 bases: TGCGCCAGCAGCCAAGAGACGGTGAACACCGGGGAGCTGTTTTTT. Translation gives CASSQETVNTGELFF. The chain carries TRBV4-1 and TRBJ2-2; D not certain. V was pared by 0 bases and J by 1 base, with 6 bases between. Germline CDR1 MGHRA, CDR2 YSYEKL. The CDR3 covers 15 residues.

The chain couples TRBV9 to TRBJ2-7; tentative D call: TRBD2 (7 bases). The germline gives CDR1 SGDLS, CDR2 YYNGEE. This CDR3 has 15 residues. Trimming took 0 bases from V and 3 from J, leaving 13 bases between them. CDR3 region: CASSVGGGLNYEQYF. Here the CDR3 DNA reads TGTGCCAGCAGCGTAGGAGGGGGACTAAACTACGAGCAGTACTTC.

The gene calls are TRBV2 and TRBJ2-3; 8 bases match TRBD1. The CDR3 contains 15 residues. V gave up 7 bases and J gave up 0 bases; unmatched junction bases: 6. Looked up from germline, CDR1 is SNHLY and CDR2 is FYNNEI. For the CDR3, the DNA is TGTGCCAGCACCTACGACAGGGGAAGCACAGATACGCAGTATTTT. Translated, it gives CASTYDRGSTDTQYF.

In its sample, this clonotype was seen many times. This sequence joins TRBV29-1 and TRBJ2-1; 14 bases line up with TRBD2. Germline V gene sequence: CDR1 SQVTM, CDR2 ANQGSEA. The CDR3 runs 14 residues. Unmatched junction bases numbered 3, after V lost 6 bases and J lost 5 bases. DNA for the CDR3: TGCAGCGTCGAGGGACTAGCGGGAGACAATGAGCAGTTCTTC. Its protein is CSVEGLAGDNEQFF.